The next 7 T cell receptor beta chains were all read from a single sample in a study of cytomegalovirus exposure and HLA in healthy donors. PCR primers comprised 60 Vbeta and 13 Jbeta primers. Measured with immunoSEQ multiplex PCR; TCRdb has only the in-frame clones, and not every one. Of over 100,000 clones listed, approximately 87% are singletons. What was sequenced was PBMCs. These receptors were collected from a man aged 35 to 55 in good health and CMV-seronegative.

The chain employs TRBV7-8 and TRBJ2-7, with 8 nucleotides matching TRBD1. This CDR3 has 15 amino acids. The trim removed 0 bases at V and 5 bases at J, leaving 6 bases unmatched. CDR1 is SGHVS and CDR2 is FQNEAQ in the germline V gene. CDR3 in amino acids: CASSLAGTGNNEQYF. CDR3 DNA: TGTGCCAGCAGCTTAGCCGGGACAGGAAACAACGAGCAGTACTTC.

The rearrangement links TRBV5-4 to TRBJ2-1, with 7 bases lining up with TRBD1. The CDR3 consists of 15 residues. The germline V gene has CDR1 SGHNT and CDR2 YYREEE (reference sequence). The V gene end was trimmed by 5 bases and the J gene end by 6 bases; junction bases not matched to a gene: 11. The CDR3 here is CASRKFGDRANEQFF. In DNA, the CDR3 is TGTGCCAGCAGGAAATTCGGAGACAGGGCCAATGAGCAGTTCTTC.

The chain has TRBV7-9 and TRBJ2-1; 7 bases agree with TRBD2. With V trimmed by 5 bases and J by 6 bases, 10 bases remained unmatched. This CDR3 region has 15 residues. The germline V gene has CDR1 SEHNR and CDR2 FQNEAQ (reference sequence). The CDR3 here is CASSPRGGMGNEQFF. The CDR3 bases are TGTGCCAGCAGCCCGCGCGGGGGTATGGGCAATGAGCAGTTCTTC.

This clone occurred a few times. The chain combines TRBV6-1 with TRBJ1-5; weak D call: TRBD1 (6 bases). Germline CDR1 is MNHNS and CDR2 is SASEGT. The CDR3 runs to 12 residues. Trimming stripped 6 bases from V and 10 bases from J, with 13 bases between. The DNA of the CDR3 is TGTGCCAGCAGGGACAGTTATGGACCCCAGCATTTT. It specifies CASRDSYGPQHF.

The chain joins TRBV7-9 to TRBJ2-2, with 9 bases that match TRBD1. V shed 6 bases and J 1 base; nucleotides not matched to a gene: 6. Germline V CDR1 and CDR2: SEHNR, FQNEAQ (reference sequence). The CDR3 runs to 16 residues. CDR3 amino acids: CASRRRTGVNTGELFF. The CDR3 coding sequence is TGTGCCAGCAGAAGACGGACAGGGGTGAACACCGGGGAGCTGTTTTTT. The variable domain in full, with the rest retrieved from reference TRBV7-9 and TRBJ2-2, is DTGVSQNPRHKITKRGQNVTFRCDPISEHNRLYWYRQTLGQGPEFLTYFQNEAQLEKSRLLSDRFSAERPKGSFSTLEIQRTEQGDSAMYLCASRRRTGVNTGELFFGEGSRLTVL.

The V gene is TRBV27, the J gene TRBJ2-7, with 9 bases matching TRBD2. Germline V lookup: CDR1 MNHEY, CDR2 SMNVEV (reference sequence). V shed 4 bases, J shed 0 bases, and the junction held 7 bases outside the gene matches. The CDR3 totals 16 residues. The DNA for the CDR3 is TGTGCCAGCAGTTCCCGACTAGCGGTAGACTCCTACGAGCAGTACTTC. Protein: CASSSRLAVDSYEQYF.

This chain joins TRBV11-3 and TRBJ1-1, with a tentative D call TRBD1 (6 bases). CDR1 SGHNT and CDR2 YENEEA come from the germline V gene. The CDR3 consists of 14 residues. Trimming removed 4 bases from V and 1 base from J, with 10 bases in between. In DNA, the CDR3 is TGTGCCAGCAGCTCGCAGGGGACGAACACTGAAGCTTTCTTT. It is translated as CASSSQGTNTEAFF.